This T cell receptor (beta chain) was profiled in a study of blood T cell repertoires in COVID-19. Looking at the study overall: In each case, the material was cDNA or gDNA derived from T cells, B-cell-depleted T cells, or PBMCs.

The table came from immunoSEQ multiplex PCR; TCRdb's copy has only in-frame clones and leaves some out. In the table there are 150,000 to 200,000 clones, approximately 90% of which are singletons. Trimming stripped 4 bases from V and 1 base from J, with 11 bases between. Per germline, CDR1 SGHKS and CDR2 YYEKEE (reference sequence). The CDR3 spans 14 residues. The sample comprised peripheral blood. V and J are TRBV5-5 and TRBJ1-1; D might be TRBD1 (5 bases). The sequence was collected from a man between 40 and 49 years old with active or convalescent COVID-19. The CDR3 DNA follows: TGTGCCAGCAGCCCCCTAGGACAGAACACTGAAGCTTTCTTT. It translates to CASSPLGQNTEAFF.